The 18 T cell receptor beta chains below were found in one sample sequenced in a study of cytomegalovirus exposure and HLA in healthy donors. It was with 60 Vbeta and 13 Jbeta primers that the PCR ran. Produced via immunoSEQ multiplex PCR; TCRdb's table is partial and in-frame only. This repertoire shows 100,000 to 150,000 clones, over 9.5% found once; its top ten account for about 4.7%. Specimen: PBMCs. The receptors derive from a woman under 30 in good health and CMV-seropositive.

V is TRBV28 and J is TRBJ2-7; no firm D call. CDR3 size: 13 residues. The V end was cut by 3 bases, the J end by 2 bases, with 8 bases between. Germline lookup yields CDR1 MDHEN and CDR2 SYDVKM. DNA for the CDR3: TGTGCCAGCAGTTTCGGTAATCCCTACGAGCAGTACTTC. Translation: CASSFGNPYEQYF.

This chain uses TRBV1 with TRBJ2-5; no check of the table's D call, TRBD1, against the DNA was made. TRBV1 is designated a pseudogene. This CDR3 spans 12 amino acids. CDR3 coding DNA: TGCACCAGCAGGGCAGACCAAGAGACCCAGTACTTC. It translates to CTSRADQETQYF.

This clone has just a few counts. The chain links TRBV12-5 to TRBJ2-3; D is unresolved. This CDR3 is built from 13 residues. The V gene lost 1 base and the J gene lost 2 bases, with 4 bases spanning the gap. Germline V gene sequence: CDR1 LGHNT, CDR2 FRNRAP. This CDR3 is CASGLGYTDTQYF. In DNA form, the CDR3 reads TGTGCTAGTGGTTTGGGCTACACAGATACGCAGTATTTT.

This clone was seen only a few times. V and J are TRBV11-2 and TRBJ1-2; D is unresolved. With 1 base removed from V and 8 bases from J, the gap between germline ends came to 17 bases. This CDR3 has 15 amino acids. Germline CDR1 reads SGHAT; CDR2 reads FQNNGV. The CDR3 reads CASSLGLWSGSGYTF. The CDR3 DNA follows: TGTGCCAGCAGCTTAGGGCTCTGGTCAGGAAGCGGCTACACCTTC. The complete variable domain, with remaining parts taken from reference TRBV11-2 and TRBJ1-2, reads EAGVAQSPRYKIIEKRQSVAFWCNPISGHATLYWYQQILGQGPKLLIQFQNNGVVDDSQLPKDRFSAERLKGVDSTLKIQPAKLEDSAVYLCASSLGLWSGSGYTFGSGTRLTVV.

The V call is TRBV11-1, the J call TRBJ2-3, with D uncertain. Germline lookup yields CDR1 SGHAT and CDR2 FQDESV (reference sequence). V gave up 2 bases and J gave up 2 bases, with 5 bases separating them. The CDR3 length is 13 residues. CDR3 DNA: TGTGCCAGCAGCTTAAGCAACACAGATACGCAGTATTTT. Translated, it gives CASSLSNTDTQYF.

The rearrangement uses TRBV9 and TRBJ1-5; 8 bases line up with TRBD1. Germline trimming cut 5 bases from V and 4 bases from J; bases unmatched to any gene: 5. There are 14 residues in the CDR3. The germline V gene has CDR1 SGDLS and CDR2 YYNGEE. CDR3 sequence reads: CASSQGQGNQPQHF. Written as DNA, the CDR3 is TGTGCCAGCAGTCAAGGACAGGGTAATCAGCCCCAGCATTTT.

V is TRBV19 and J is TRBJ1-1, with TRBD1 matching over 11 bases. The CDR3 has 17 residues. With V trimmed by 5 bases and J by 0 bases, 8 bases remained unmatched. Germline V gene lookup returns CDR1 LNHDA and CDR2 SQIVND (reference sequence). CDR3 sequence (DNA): TGTGCCAGTAGTTCCGGGACAGGGGGATTCATGAACACTGAAGCTTTCTTT. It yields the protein CASSSGTGGFMNTEAFF.

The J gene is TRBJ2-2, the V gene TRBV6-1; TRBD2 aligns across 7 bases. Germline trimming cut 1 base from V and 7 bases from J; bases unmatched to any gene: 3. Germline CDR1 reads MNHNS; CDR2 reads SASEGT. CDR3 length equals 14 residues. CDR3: CASSEVVAGGELFF. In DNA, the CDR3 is TGTGCCAGCAGTGAAGTGGTAGCGGGCGGGGAGCTGTTTTTT.

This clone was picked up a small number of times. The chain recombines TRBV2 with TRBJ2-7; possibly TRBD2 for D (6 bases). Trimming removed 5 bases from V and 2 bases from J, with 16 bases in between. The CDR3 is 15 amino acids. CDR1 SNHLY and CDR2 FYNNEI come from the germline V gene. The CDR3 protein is CASSSREAPPYEQYF. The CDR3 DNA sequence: TGTGCCAGCAGTAGTAGGGAGGCGCCCCCCTACGAGCAGTACTTC.

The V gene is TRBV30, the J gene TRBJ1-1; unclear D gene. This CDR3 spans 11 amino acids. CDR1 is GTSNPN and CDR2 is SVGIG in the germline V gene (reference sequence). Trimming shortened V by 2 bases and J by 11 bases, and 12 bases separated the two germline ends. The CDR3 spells CAWSTTPVAFF. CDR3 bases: TGTGCCTGGAGTACTACCCCGGTCGCTTTCTTT.

The CDR3 loop is CASSPDRGLLDTEAFF. DNA for the CDR3: TGTGCCAGCAGCCCGGACAGGGGGCTTCTTGACACTGAAGCTTTCTTT. The rearrangement uses TRBV5-4 and TRBJ1-1, with 11 bases that match TRBD1. The CDR3 length is 16 residues. The ends lost 4 bases at V and 3 bases at J; junction bases unmatched: 8. Germline V gene lookup returns CDR1 SGHNT and CDR2 YYREEE (reference sequence).

CDR3 bases: TGCGCCAGCAGCCCGGCCGGACTAGCCAAAAACATTCAGTACTTC. This translates into CASSPAGLAKNIQYF. The chain couples TRBV5-1 to TRBJ2-4, with D possibly matching TRBD2 (5 bases). This CDR3 region has 15 residues. V shed 4 bases and J shed 0 bases, with 11 bases lying between them. Germline V CDR1 and CDR2: SGHRS, YFSETQ.

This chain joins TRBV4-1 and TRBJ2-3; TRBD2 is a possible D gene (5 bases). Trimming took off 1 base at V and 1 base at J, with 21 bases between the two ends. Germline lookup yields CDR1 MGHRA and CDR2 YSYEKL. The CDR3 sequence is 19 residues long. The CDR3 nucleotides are TGCGCCAGCAGCCAAGGACGAGCCGGGAAGAATACTGGCACAGATACGCAGTATTTT. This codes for CASSQGRAGKNTGTDTQYF.

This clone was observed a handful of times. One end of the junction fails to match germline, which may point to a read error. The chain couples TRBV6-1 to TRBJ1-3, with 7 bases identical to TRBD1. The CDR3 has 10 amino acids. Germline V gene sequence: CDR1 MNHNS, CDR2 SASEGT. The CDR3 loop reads CASSDPGQSF. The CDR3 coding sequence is TGTGCCAGCAGTGATCCGGGACAGTCCTTT.

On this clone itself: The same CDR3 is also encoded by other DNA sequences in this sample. Written as DNA, the CDR3 is TGTGCCAGCAGCTTCGTAGGGCCGAGGGGGAATCAGCCCCAGCATTTT. Translating it yields CASSFVGPRGNQPQHF. This chain links TRBV7-9 with TRBJ1-5; weak D call: TRBD1 (6 bases). The CDR3 is 16 amino acids. Trimming left V 3 bases short and J 4 bases short, with 16 bases between. CDR1 SEHNR and CDR2 FQNEAQ come from the germline V gene (reference sequence).

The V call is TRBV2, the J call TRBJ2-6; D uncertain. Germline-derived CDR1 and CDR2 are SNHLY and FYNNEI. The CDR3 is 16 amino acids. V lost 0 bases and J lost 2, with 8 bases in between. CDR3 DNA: TGTGCCAGCAGTGAAGCCGTCGGTGCTGGGGCCAACGTCCTGACTTTC. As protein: CASSEAVGAGANVLTF.

The CDR3 reads CSVEDLVYGSEAFF. The CDR3 region has the DNA TGCAGCGTTGAAGATCTAGTGTACGGCAGTGAAGCTTTCTTT. This chain uses TRBV29-1 with TRBJ1-1, with no clear D. Between the trimmed V and J ends, which lost 0 bases and 7 bases, there was a span of 15 bases. Germline assignment: CDR1 SQVTM and CDR2 ANQGSEA. The CDR3 spans 14 residues.

The CDR3 bases are TGTGCCAGCAGCTTGGGGTCAGTAATTTACGAGCAGTACTTC. Its translation is CASSLGSVIYEQYF. This sequence joins TRBV5-5 and TRBJ2-7; D not resolved. This CDR3 region has 14 residues. V lost 0 bases and J 4 bases, leaving 11 bases between the germline ends. Germline V gene lookup returns CDR1 SGHKS and CDR2 YYEKEE (reference sequence).